Listed here are 15 T cell receptor beta chains from one sample, sequenced in a study of cytomegalovirus exposure and HLA in healthy donors (dated by TCRdb to 2016 to 2017). Preparation of the library involved the immunoSEQ multiplex PCR assay. A mixture of 60 forward primers for TCR Vbeta segments and 13 reverse primers for TCR Jbeta segments was used in the multiplex PCR. As stored in TCRdb, this immuneACCESS dataset retains in-frame rearrangements with V and J assigned. A fraction of the clones does not appear; measured against another copy, unresolved V genes explain less than half of the discrepancy, and the remainder lacks a known reason. In this sample the table shows about 78,000 clones, roughly 64% of which occur a single time. Of the sample, approximately 5.7% is held by the ten largest clones. Sample: PBMCs. These receptors came from a man aged 25 to 40 in good health and CMV-seropositive.

The J gene is TRBJ2-2, the V gene TRBV9; D ambiguous. The V end lost 4 bases, the J end lost 1 base, and 8 bases lay between the germline ends. CDR3 length: 14 amino acids. Per germline, CDR1 SGDLS and CDR2 YYNGEE. The CDR3 DNA reads as TGTGCCAGCAGCCCGTCCCTGAACACCGGGGAGCTGTTTTTT. This gives the protein CASSPSLNTGELFF.

This clone was counted a few times. The chain uses TRBV2 and TRBJ1-4; D is perhaps TRBD1 (5 bases). V dropped 3 bases and J dropped 7 bases, with 12 bases sitting between them. Germline loops: CDR1 SNHLY, CDR2 FYNNEI. This CDR3 has 14 amino acids. Written as DNA, the CDR3 is TGTGCCAGCAGTGACAGGGAGGGGTTTGAAAAACTGTTTTTT. It codes for CASSDREGFEKLFF.

This clone turned up a few times. This chain joins TRBV5-1 and TRBJ2-7, with TRBD1 matching over 8 bases. With 3 bases clipped from V and 2 bases from J, the junction kept 22 bases outside the gene matches. The CDR3 totals 20 residues. Germline V gene data show CDR1 as SGHRS and CDR2 as YFSETQ. In DNA, the CDR3 is TGCGCCAGCAGCTCGGGGGTTCTCGGGACAGGAACTAACGGTCCCTACGAGCAGTACTTC. It translates to CASSSGVLGTGTNGPYEQYF. The full variable domain, completed using reference TRBV5-1 and TRBJ2-7, is KAGVTQTPRYLIKTRGQQVTLSCSPISGHRSVSWYQQTPGQGLQFLFEYFSETQRNKGNFPGRFSGRQFSNSRSEMNVSTLELGDSALYLCASSSGVLGTGTNGPYEQYFGPGTRLTVT.

The gene calls are TRBV11-3 and TRBJ2-2; tentatively, D is TRBD1 (7 bases). V lost 2 bases to trimming and J lost 4 bases, with 8 bases between them. Per germline, CDR1 SGHNT and CDR2 YENEEA. The CDR3 covers 14 residues. This CDR3 reads CASSLQGGTGELFF. CDR3 DNA: TGTGCCAGCAGCTTACAGGGGGGCACCGGGGAGCTGTTTTTT.

The V gene is TRBV19, the J gene TRBJ1-1; no reliable D call. CDR1 is LNHDA, CDR2 SQIVND, per germline (reference sequence). The CDR3 loop spans 13 amino acids. Trimming shortened V by 7 bases and J by 1 base, and 10 bases separated the two germline ends. Here the CDR3 reads CASTSTRNTEAFF. Here the CDR3 DNA reads TGTGCCAGTACCTCCACGAGGAACACTGAAGCTTTCTTT.

This clone has only a few counts. The CDR3 bases are TGCGCCAGCAGCCAAGCCGGGACTCCAACCTACGAGCAGTACTTC. Translated, it gives CASSQAGTPTYEQYF. The gene calls are TRBV4-1 and TRBJ2-7, with a tentative D call TRBD2 (6 bases). With 1 base removed from V and 2 bases from J, the gap between germline ends came to 12 bases. Germline lookup yields CDR1 MGHRA and CDR2 YSYEKL. The CDR3 is 15 residues long.

The rearrangement joins TRBV7-9 to TRBJ1-1, with no clear D. This CDR3 is built from 18 residues. The germline CDR1 and CDR2 sequences are SEHNR and FQNEAQ (reference sequence). Trimming removed 4 bases from V and 0 bases from J, with 21 bases in between. The CDR3 region has the DNA TGTGCCAGCAGCTACCCGGCGGGGTTTGAACCCATGAACACTGAAGCTTTCTTT. This codes for CASSYPAGFEPMNTEAFF.

The chain joins TRBV7-2 to TRBJ2-1; 13 bases align to TRBD2. Trimming at V came to 5 bases and at J to 13 bases, leaving 5 bases not matched to a gene. The CDR3 loop spans 13 amino acids. In germline, CDR1 is SGHTA, CDR2 FQGNSA. In nucleotides, the CDR3 is TGTGCCAGCAGCATGGGACTAGCGGGGTTACAGTTCTTC. It is translated as CASSMGLAGLQFF. The full variable domain, completed using reference TRBV7-2 and TRBJ2-1, is GAGVSQSPSNKVTEKGKDVELRCDPISGHTALYWYRQSLGQGLEFLIYFQGNSAPDKSGLPSDRFSAERTGGSVSTLTIQRTQQEDSAVYLCASSMGLAGLQFFGPGTRLTVL.

This clone has only a few counts. The V gene is TRBV2, the J gene TRBJ2-3; the D is unclear. CDR1 is SNHLY and CDR2 is FYNNEI in the germline V gene. V was trimmed by 6 bases and J by 6 bases, leaving 7 bases between them. The CDR3 is 11 amino acids. CDR3: CASSARDTQYF. The CDR3 DNA reads as TGTGCCAGCAGCGCGAGGGATACGCAGTATTTT.

This clone appeared a single time. The chain joins TRBV19 to TRBJ2-3, with TRBD2 matching over 11 bases. This CDR3 is 16 amino acids long. Germline V gene sequence: CDR1 LNHDA, CDR2 SQIVND (reference sequence). J gave up 4 bases and V 4 bases, and 7 bases lay outside the gene matches. The CDR3 loop reads CASSRDTSGRPDTQYF. As DNA, the CDR3 is TGTGCCAGTAGTAGAGATACTAGCGGGAGACCAGATACGCAGTATTTT.

This chain connects TRBV29-1 to TRBJ2-5; 7 bases map to TRBD2. J was trimmed by 2 bases and V by 4 bases; bases with no gene match: 13. The CDR3 has 16 amino acids. CDR1 is SQVTM and CDR2 is ANQGSEA in the germline V gene. CDR3 DNA sequence: TGCAGCGTTGGGACTAGTTCAGCGGATACACAAGAGACCCAGTACTTC. Translated, it gives CSVGTSSADTQETQYF.

This sequence joins TRBV29-1 and TRBJ2-5; a weak D match, TRBD2 (5 bases). The V end lost 2 bases, the J end lost 6 bases, and 19 bases lay between the germline ends. The CDR3 runs 15 residues. Germline assignment: CDR1 SQVTM and CDR2 ANQGSEA. CDR3 in amino acids: CSVELRAALGQTQYF. CDR3 sequence (DNA): TGCAGCGTTGAATTGAGGGCCGCCCTAGGGCAGACCCAGTACTTC. Filled out from reference TRBV29-1 and TRBJ2-5, the complete variable domain reads SAVISQKPSRDICQRGTSLTIQCQVDSQVTMMFWYRQQPGQSLTLIATANQGSEATYESGFVIDKFPISRPNLTFSTLTVSNMSPEDSSIYLCSVELRAALGQTQYFGPGTRLLVL.

This clone was observed a single time. The chain has TRBV9 and TRBJ1-1; 10 bases agree with TRBD1. The ends lost 0 bases at V and 4 bases at J; junction bases unmatched: 3. The CDR3 has 15 amino acids. CDR1 and CDR2 from the germline V gene are SGDLS and YYNGEE. CDR3 bases: TGTGCCAGCAGCGTAGGGGGGACAGGGGCCACTGAAGCTTTCTTT. The encoded protein is CASSVGGTGATEAFF.

This clone was seen only a few times. V gene TRBV6-5 combines with J gene TRBJ1-5; D might be TRBD1 (6 bases). The germline gives CDR1 MNHEY, CDR2 SVGAGI. The germline V and J ends were trimmed by 2 bases and 2 bases, with 10 bases remaining between them. The CDR3 runs 15 residues. CDR3 sequence reads: CASSYTGFRNQPQHF. CDR3 nucleotide sequence: TGTGCCAGCAGTTACACAGGGTTTCGCAATCAGCCCCAGCATTTT.

The gene calls are TRBV11-3 and TRBJ1-1, with D possibly being TRBD1 (6 bases). The CDR3 totals 14 residues. The germline V gene has CDR1 SGHNT and CDR2 YENEEA. The V gene lost 5 bases and the J gene lost 1 base, with 11 bases spanning the gap. DNA of the CDR3: TGTGCCAGCAGCCAGCAGACAGGGAACACTGAAGCTTTCTTT. Translating it yields CASSQQTGNTEAFF.